These T cell receptor beta chains were read from a single sample in a study of cytomegalovirus exposure and HLA in healthy donors. Some clones are missing from TCRdb's copy, which holds only in-frame ones; the method was immunoSEQ multiplex PCR. The sample yields some 200,000 clones, 70% to 85% seen once. The sample was PBMCs. The receptors originated from a man between 45 and 60 years old in good health and CMV-seronegative. The CDR3 runs from the conserved cysteine through the conserved F or W. The D gene is left open where the match is weak. The size entry is marked missing in some rows and otherwise reads once, few, many or a size class.

TRBJ2-3 | - | TRBV5-1 | TRBD2 | TGCGCCAGCAGCGACCCAGGACTAGCGGGAGGACCAACAGATACGCAGTATTTT | CASSDPGLAGGPTDTQYF
TRBJ2-5 | few | TRBV18 | TRBD2 | TGTGCCAGCTCACAACCGGGGGGTCCGGGACGGGCGACCCAGTACTTC | CASSQPGGPGRATQYF
TRBJ1-5 | - | TRBV19 | TRBD1 | TGTGCCAGTAGTATAACAGGGGCGGTCAATCAGCCCCAGCATTTT | CASSITGAVNQPQHF
TRBJ2-1 | - | TRBV27 | TRBD2 | TGTGCCAGTAGACTAGCGGGAGGCAATGAGCAGTTCTTC | CASRLAGGNEQFF
TRBJ2-1 | - | TRBV27 | TRBD2 | TGTGCCAGCAGTTTGGTAGCGGGACCCCGGAATGAGCAGTTCTTC | CASSLVAGPRNEQFF
TRBJ1-5 | - | TRBV28 | - | TGTGCCAGCAGTACGGGGGGGGCGGGAAATCAGCCCCAGCATTTT | CASSTGGAGNQPQHF
TRBJ2-5 | few | TRBV19 | - | TGTGCCAGTAGTGTACTTTTAGGCAGGGCAAGGTTTGTGGAGACCCAGTACTTC | CASSVLLGRARFVETQYF
TRBJ2-7 | - | TRBV7-2 | TRBD1 | TGTGCCAGCAGCTTAGGCAGGGGGTTCCACGAGCAGTACTTC | CASSLGRGFHEQYF
TRBJ2-4 | - | TRBV7-9 | - | TGTGCCAGCAGCTTAGTTTTTTCGACAGGCTCGGACATTCAGTACTTC | CASSLVFSTGSDIQYF
TRBJ2-7 | - | TRBV18 | TRBD1 | TGTGCCAGCTCATCTCGGACAGGGTATTTGGACGAGCAGTACTTC | CASSSRTGYLDEQYF
TRBJ2-7 | - | TRBV28 | TRBD2 | TGTGCCAGCAGTTCGGGACTAGCGGGACCCTACGAGCAGTACTTC | CASSSGLAGPYEQYF
TRBJ2-7 | - | TRBV30 | TRBD2 | TGTGCCTGGACCCGAGGCGGGGGGAGGGATTGGGAGCAGTACTTC | CAWTRGGGRDWEQYF
TRBJ2-5 | - | TRBV18 | - | TGTGCCAGCTCACCGGTCGGGAGCTCCTTCCAAGAGACCCAGTACTTC | CASSPVGSSFQETQYF
TRBJ2-3 | - | TRBV19 | - | TGTGCCAGTAGTGATAGCATGTACACAGATACGCAGTATTTT | CASSDSMYTDTQYF
TRBJ1-4 | few | TRBV4-1 | - | TGCGCCAGCAGCCGGAGTCACGATGAAAAACTGTTTTTT | CASSRSHDEKLFF
TRBJ2-5 | - | TRBV5-1 | TRBD1 | TGCGCCAGCAGCGTTGGGACAGTACAAGAGACCCAGTACTTC | CASSVGTVQETQYF
TRBJ1-4 | - | TRBV6-1 | - | TGTGCCAGCAGTGAAGGGGCAGGGACTAGTGAAAAACTGTTTTTT | CASSEGAGTSEKLFF
TRBJ1-5 | - | TRBV5-1 | TRBD1 | TGCGCCAGCAGCTTGTCAGGCGACAGGGAGAATCAGCCCCAGCATTTT | CASSLSGDRENQPQHF
TRBJ2-3 | - | TRBV29-1 | - | TGCAGCGTTGAAGATCACCTTGGGGGGAGAAGTGGGGTGGCAGATACGCAGTATTTT | CSVEDHLGGRSGVADTQYF
TRBJ2-7 | - | TRBV4-1 | TRBD2 | TGCGCCAGCAGCCGCTCGTTGACTAGCGAAACCTACGAGCAGTACTTC | CASSRSLTSETYEQYF
TRBJ2-1 | once | TRBV7-9 | TRBD2 | TGTGCCAGCAGCTTAGGTTCTCTAGCGGTTTACAATGAGCAGTTCTTC | CASSLGSLAVYNEQFF
TRBJ2-1 | - | TRBV6-5 | - | TGTGCCAGCAGTTATAGAGTAGTACGTCAGGTTGAGCAGTTCTTC | CASSYRVVRQVEQFF
TRBJ1-1 | - | TRBV5-4 | - | TGTGCCAGCAGCTTGGTAGATAAGAACACTGAAGCTTTCTTT | CASSLVDKNTEAFF
TRBJ1-5 | - | TRBV19 | - | TGTGCCAGTAGTATTGGACAGTCCAATCAGCCCCAGCATTTT | CASSIGQSNQPQHF
TRBJ1-4 | - | TRBV5-4 | - | TGTGCCAGCGGACTTTGGGGTCCAAATGAAAAACTGTTTTTT | CASGLWGPNEKLFF
TRBJ2-3 | few | TRBV7-2 | - | TGTGCCAGCAGCACCAGCGGGAGCACAGATACGCAGTATTTT | CASSTSGSTDTQYF
TRBJ2-6 | few | TRBV21-1 | - | TGTGCCAGCAGCATCGAGCGCCACTCTGGGGCCAACGTCCTGACTTTC | CASSIERHSGANVLTF
TRBJ2-7 | - | TRBV5-1 | - | TGCGCCAGCAGCGGGGGGGGGCTAGCTACCTACGAGCAGTACTTC | CASSGGGLATYEQYF
TRBJ2-2 | - | TRBV6-5 | TRBD1 | TGTGCCAGCAGGGGACAGTCCTTGTCCGGGGAGCTGTTTTTT | CASRGQSLSGELFF
TRBJ1-1 | once | TRBV27 | - | TGTGCCAGCAGTTCCCTTCCGCGGGGGGCTGTTGAAGCTTTCTTT | CASSSLPRGAVEAFF
TRBJ2-3 | - | TRBV7-3 | TRBD2 | TGTGCCAGCAGCCGGGAGGGGGGTTCAGATACGCAGTATTTT | CASSREGGSDTQYF
TRBJ1-5 | - | TRBV30 | TRBD1 | TGTGCCTGGAGTTTATCCGGGACAGGGAAGCAGCCCCAGCATTTT | CAWSLSGTGKQPQHF
TRBJ1-6 | few | TRBV5-1 | TRBD1 | TGCGCCAGCAGCTTGGACGGACAGGGGAATTCACCCCTCCACTTT | CASSLDGQGNSPLHF
TRBJ2-7 | - | TRBV4-1 | - | TGCGCCAGCAGCCAAGGACTTCTAGCGTGGAGCGAGCAGTACTTC | CASSQGLLAWSEQYF
TRBJ2-1 | - | TRBV6-1 | TRBD2 | TGTGCCAGCAGGACCCTGACTAGCTTAAATGAGCAGTTCTTC | CASRTLTSLNEQFF
TRBJ1-2 | few | TRBV7-6 | TRBD1 | TGTGCCAGCAGTACACAGGGTACAGGGGATCGAGGCTACACCTTC | CASSTQGTGDRGYTF
TRBJ1-6 | - | TRBV7-9 | - | TGTGCCAGCAGCTTAGTACGGGATTCACCCCTCCACTTT | CASSLVRDSPLHF
TRBJ2-7 | - | TRBV11-1 | - | TGTGCCAGCAGCTTAGCGGGGGATGGGACACCCTACGAGCAGTACTTC | CASSLAGDGTPYEQYF
TRBJ2-4 | - | TRBV27 | - | TGTGCCAGCAGTTTAGGACAGTTTAAAAACAGTCAGTACTTC | CASSLGQFKNSQYF
TRBJ1-5 | once | TRBV19 | - | TGTGCCAGTAAAGGGGCACCATATAGCAATCAGCCCCAGCATTTT | CASKGAPYSNQPQHF
TRBJ2-3 | once | TRBV4-1 | - | TGCGCCAGCAGCCAACAACCCTTGGGGCCGTCCACAGATACGCAGTATTTT | CASSQQPLGPSTDTQYF
TRBJ2-6 | - | TRBV7-9 | - | TGTGCCAGCAGCCGGAACCGACAGTCATCTGGGGCCAACGTCCTGACTTTC | CASSRNRQSSGANVLTF
TRBJ2-2 | many | TRBV7-8 | - | TGTGCCAGCAGCGAGTGGGCGGGGAACACCGGGGAGCTGTTTTTT | CASSEWAGNTGELFF
TRBJ2-1 | once | TRBV7-6 | TRBD1 | TGTGCCAGCAGCTTAGCGAACAGGGGACATGAGCAGTTCTTC | CASSLANRGHEQFF
TRBJ1-2 | - | TRBV6-1 | - | TGTGCCAGCAGTGATGGCGGCCCTCCGGACTATGGCTACACCTTC | CASSDGGPPDYGYTF